Presented here are 28 T cell receptor beta chains from one specimen sequenced in a study of blood T cell repertoires in COVID-19. Some clones are missing from TCRdb's copy, which holds only in-frame ones; the method was immunoSEQ multiplex PCR. Found here are about 58,000 clones, around nine tenths of them singletons; the top ten hold under 8%. Sequencing used peripheral blood. The source is a human donor with active COVID-19. The donor label of this sample is uncertain.

V and J are TRBV5-4 and TRBJ2-1; 14 nucleotides match TRBD2. J was trimmed by 4 bases and V by 3 bases; bases with no gene match: 9. This CDR3 has 18 amino acids. CDR1 is SGHNT, CDR2 YYREEE, per germline (reference sequence). CDR3 in amino acids: CASSSGTSGGHLYNEQFF. The CDR3 DNA reads as TGTGCCAGCAGCTCCGGGACTAGCGGGGGACATCTTTACAATGAGCAGTTCTTC.

This chain links TRBV18 with TRBJ2-7, with 7 bases aligning to TRBD2. Per germline, CDR1 KGHSH and CDR2 LQKENI. V lost 3 bases and J lost 4; bases outside the gene matches: 0. This CDR3 region has 12 residues. The CDR3 DNA reads as TGTGCCAGCTCACCCGGGGGGTACGAGCAGTACTTC. Protein: CASSPGGYEQYF.

This chain's CDR3 is CASSMDRTGGNTQYF. The CDR3 DNA follows: TGTGCCAGTAGTATGGACAGGACAGGGGGAAATACGCAGTATTTT. The chain links TRBV19 to TRBJ2-3; TRBD1 aligns across 10 bases. The V and J ends lost 3 bases and 7 bases, in that order; junction bases with no gene match: 7. CDR1 and CDR2 (germline): LNHDA, SQIVND (reference sequence). The CDR3 sequence is 15 residues long.

CDR3 nucleotides: TGTGCCACCGCGCGACAGGGGGGCTCCTACGAGCAGTACTTC. This encodes CATARQGGSYEQYF. The rearrangement links TRBV5-5 to TRBJ2-7; 9 bases align to TRBD1. CDR1 and CDR2 from the germline V gene are SGHKS and YYEKEE (reference sequence). The CDR3 extends over 14 amino acids. The V gene end was trimmed by 9 bases and the J gene end by 0 bases; junction bases not matched to a gene: 7.

The CDR3 spells CASTMGGSSYNSPLHF. DNA for the CDR3: TGTGCCAGTACCATGGGAGGTAGCTCCTATAATTCACCCCTCCACTTT. This rearrangement joins TRBV19 to TRBJ1-6; D gene ambiguous. This CDR3 contains 16 residues. Trimming shortened V by 7 bases and J by 0 bases, and 13 bases separated the two germline ends. The germline gives CDR1 LNHDA, CDR2 SQIVND (reference sequence).

The rearrangement joins TRBV7-3 to TRBJ2-2; a possible D gene is TRBD2 (7 bases). This CDR3 comprises 15 residues. V was pared by 5 bases and J by 4 bases, with 14 bases between. Germline CDR1 reads SGHTA; CDR2 reads FQGTGA. The CDR3 protein is CASSPHREGTGELFF. The CDR3 DNA follows: TGTGCCAGCAGCCCCCACAGGGAGGGCACCGGGGAGCTGTTTTTT.

The rearrangement joins TRBV5-1 to TRBJ1-1, with a possible D match to TRBD1 (6 bases). From germline, CDR1 is SGHRS and CDR2 YFSETQ. This CDR3 has 16 residues. V lost 4 bases to trimming and J lost 1 base, with 17 bases between them. The CDR3 reads CASSLPFGRGNTEAFF. The CDR3 DNA is TGCGCCAGCAGCCTACCCTTTGGCAGGGGGAACACTGAAGCTTTCTTT.

The CDR3 loop reads CASSQWNSISTDTQYF. The CDR3 DNA sequence: TGTGCCAGCAGCCAGTGGAACAGTATTAGCACAGATACGCAGTATTTT. The chain recombines TRBV3-1 (or the pseudogene TRBV3-2) with TRBJ2-3, with D unresolved. Germline assignment: CDR1 LGHDT and CDR2 YNNKEL (reference sequence). The ends were cut back, 3 bases at V and 0 bases at J, with 13 bases in the middle. There are 16 residues in the CDR3.

This chain joins TRBV5-4 and TRBJ1-1, with D maybe TRBD1 (5 bases). The CDR3 is 14 residues long. CDR1 and CDR2 (germline): SGHNT, YYREEE (reference sequence). V was trimmed by 4 bases and J by 3 bases, leaving 13 bases between them. The CDR3 region has the DNA TGTGCCAGCAGCAGCCTTGGGGGGTACACTGAAGCTTTCTTT. It encodes CASSSLGGYTEAFF.

V and J are TRBV19 and TRBJ1-2; D may be TRBD1 (5 bases). The germline V gene encodes CDR1 LNHDA and CDR2 SQIVND (reference sequence). V was trimmed by 3 bases and J by 5 bases, leaving 16 bases between them. This CDR3 contains 15 residues. CDR3 DNA: TGTGCCAGTAGTATTCCGGGACGGGAGAGGTATGGCTACACCTTC. Translation gives CASSIPGRERYGYTF.

Points on this clone: Other DNA sequences in the same sample also yield this CDR3. The V call is TRBV4-3, the J call TRBJ2-7; 11 bases map to TRBD2. CDR1 and CDR2 (germline): LGHNA, YSLEER. With V trimmed by 4 bases and J by 2 bases, 4 bases remained unmatched. The CDR3 covers 15 residues. In nucleotides, the CDR3 is TGCGCCAGCAGCCCGGGGACTAGCGGCACCTACGAGCAGTACTTC. Amino acids: CASSPGTSGTYEQYF.

V and J are TRBV6-5 and TRBJ1-6; tentatively, D is TRBD1 (5 bases). Trimming removed 7 bases from V and 7 bases from J, with 11 bases in between. Germline CDR1 and CDR2: MNHEY and SVGAGI. The CDR3 covers 13 residues. The CDR3 DNA is TGTGCCAGCACCAGGGTGGACAATTCACCCCTCCACTTT. It is translated as CASTRVDNSPLHF.

The chain uses TRBV6-5 and TRBJ2-2; the match to TRBD2 covers 12 bases. V lost 11 bases and J lost 4; bases outside the gene matches: 5. The CDR3 is 14 amino acids. Germline V gene data show CDR1 as MNHEY and CDR2 as SVGAGI. Here the CDR3 reads CACGLAGLTGELFF. CDR3 in DNA: TGTGCCTGCGGACTAGCGGGACTCACCGGGGAGCTGTTTTTT.

The chain is built from TRBV2 and TRBJ2-5; TRBD1 might be the D (5 bases). CDR1 SNHLY and CDR2 FYNNEI come from the germline V gene. Trimming removed 6 bases from V and 0 bases from J, with 5 bases in between. The CDR3 contains 12 residues. CDR3 in amino acids: CASRGDQETQYF. As DNA, the CDR3 is TGTGCCAGCAGAGGGGACCAAGAGACCCAGTACTTC. Drawing the rest from reference TRBV2 and TRBJ2-5, the complete variable domain is EPEVTQTPSHQVTQMGQEVILRCVPISNHLYFYWYRQILGQKVEFLVSFYNNEISEKSEIFDDQFSVERPDGSNFTLKIRSTKLEDSAMYFCASRGDQETQYFGPGTRLLVL.

The J gene is TRBJ1-1, the V gene TRBV5-4, with D unclear. Germline V gene sequence: CDR1 SGHNT, CDR2 YYREEE (reference sequence). The CDR3 totals 15 residues. Deletions cut 1 base from V and 2 bases from J, with 12 bases between. In DNA form, the CDR3 reads TGTGCCAGCAGCTTGCAGATCGCAATCAACACTGAAGCTTTCTTT. Translating gives CASSLQIAINTEAFF.

The CDR3: CAISERRIEQYF. The CDR3 nucleotides read TGTGCCATCAGTGAGAGGCGGATTGAGCAGTACTTC. V is TRBV10-3 and J is TRBJ2-7; D remains ambiguous. The CDR3 consists of 12 residues. Germline CDR1 is ENHRY and CDR2 is SYGVKD. V was pared by 2 bases and J by 7 bases, with 9 bases between.

This chain uses TRBV6-5 with TRBJ2-7; 12 nucleotides match TRBD2. CDR1 MNHEY and CDR2 SVGAGI come from the germline V gene. The ends lost 8 bases at V and 5 bases at J; junction bases unmatched: 7. The CDR3 extends over 14 amino acids. CDR3 sequence: CASRLAGETHEQYF. The CDR3 nucleotides are TGTGCCAGCCGACTAGCGGGAGAAACACACGAGCAGTACTTC.

This chain links TRBV6-1 with TRBJ1-2; 8 bases align to TRBD1. The V and J ends lost 1 base and 6 bases, in that order; junction bases with no gene match: 13. The CDR3 extends over 17 amino acids. Germline V gene lookup returns CDR1 MNHNS and CDR2 SASEGT. The CDR3 sequence: CASSEGGTGPNSNGYTF. In DNA, the CDR3 is TGTGCCAGCAGTGAAGGGGGGACAGGCCCAAACTCGAATGGCTACACCTTC.

This chain links TRBV18 with TRBJ1-1, with D uncertain. The CDR3 covers 15 residues. The ends were cut back, 1 base at V and 4 bases at J, with 13 bases in the middle. From germline, CDR1 is KGHSH and CDR2 LQKENI. CDR3 DNA: TGTGCCAGCTCACCACAGGGAGGGCTGTTCACTGAAGCTTTCTTT. This sequence encodes CASSPQGGLFTEAFF. Drawing the rest from reference TRBV18 and TRBJ1-1, the complete variable domain is NAGVMQNPRHLVRRRGQEARLRCSPMKGHSHVYWYRQLPEEGLKFMVYLQKENIIDESGMPKERFSAEFPKEGPSILRIQQVVRGDSAAYFCASSPQGGLFTEAFFGQGTRLTVV.

The gene calls are TRBV6-2 or TRBV6-3 and TRBJ2-5; possible D gene TRBD1, 5 bases. Germline loops: CDR1 MNHEY, CDR2 SVGEGT. This CDR3 has 16 residues. Deletions cut 5 bases from V and 2 bases from J, with 18 bases between. The CDR3 nucleotides are TGTGCCAGCAGTACCCCCAGGGATTATGGGCAAGAGACCCAGTACTTC. Amino acids: CASSTPRDYGQETQYF.

This chain uses TRBV24-1 with TRBJ2-2; perhaps TRBD2 as D (7 bases). Trimming shortened V by 0 bases and J by 5 bases, and 15 bases separated the two germline ends. The length of the CDR3 is 17 residues. Germline V gene data show CDR1 as KGHDR and CDR2 as SFDVKD. The CDR3 bases are TGTGCCACCAGTGATTTGCAGGGCAGGGGAGGGACCGGGGAGCTGTTTTTT. Residues: CATSDLQGRGGTGELFF.

The rearrangement uses TRBV7-3 and TRBJ2-2, with 7 bases matching TRBD2. CDR3 length: 15 residues. Trimming took 2 bases from V and 0 from J; bases not matched to a gene: 0. Germline V lookup: CDR1 SGHTA, CDR2 FQGTGA. CDR3 loop: CASSLGLANTGELFF. CDR3 DNA sequence: TGTGCCAGCAGCTTAGGACTAGCGAACACCGGGGAGCTGTTTTTT.

This clone has just one count. The chain recombines TRBV2 with TRBJ2-7, with D perhaps matching TRBD2 (6 bases). Trimming left V 9 bases short and J 1 base short, with 16 bases between. CDR3 length: 14 residues. The germline gives CDR1 SNHLY, CDR2 FYNNEI. CDR3 sequence reads: CASKRRDTSYEQYF. DNA of the CDR3: TGTGCCAGTAAACGGCGGGATACGTCCTACGAGCAGTACTTC.

J is TRBJ1-3 and V is TRBV28; D not resolved. In germline, CDR1 is MDHEN, CDR2 SYDVKM. The length of the CDR3 is 16 residues. The germline V and J ends were trimmed by 5 bases and 0 bases, with 14 bases remaining between them. DNA of the CDR3: TGTGCCAGCAGTCCCCTGGACTTCAACTCTGGAAACACCATATATTTT. As protein: CASSPLDFNSGNTIYF.

CDR3 sequence (DNA): TGTGCCAGCTCACCACTGGGGGGGCTCTACAATGAGCAGTTCTTC. Its protein is CASSPLGGLYNEQFF. The V call is TRBV18, the J call TRBJ2-1, with D tentatively TRBD2 (7 bases). CDR3 size: 15 residues. V was trimmed by 1 base and J by 3 bases, leaving 10 bases between them. Germline CDR1 and CDR2: KGHSH and LQKENI.

The V and J genes are TRBV11-2 and TRBJ1-2, with TRBD1 as a possible D gene (6 bases). Germline CDR1 and CDR2: SGHAT and FQNNGV. Trimming pared 0 bases from V and 8 bases from J, leaving 16 bases between. The CDR3 covers 15 residues. CDR3 protein: CASSLDSLGAWGYTF. The CDR3 region has the DNA TGTGCCAGCAGCTTAGATTCATTGGGGGCTTGGGGCTACACCTTC. The whole variable domain, filled in from reference TRBV11-2 and TRBJ1-2, reads EAGVAQSPRYKIIEKRQSVAFWCNPISGHATLYWYQQILGQGPKLLIQFQNNGVVDDSQLPKDRFSAERLKGVDSTLKIQPAKLEDSAVYLCASSLDSLGAWGYTFGSGTRLTVV.

This rearrangement joins TRBV28 to TRBJ1-3; D is possibly TRBD1 (6 bases). This CDR3 comprises 14 residues. CDR1 MDHEN and CDR2 SYDVKM come from the germline V gene. Between the trimmed V and J ends, which lost 6 bases and 6 bases, there was a span of 15 bases. The CDR3 DNA follows: TGTGCCAGCAGCTCAGGGGAGTTTAAAAACACCATATATTTT. This sequence encodes CASSSGEFKNTIYF.

This chain uses TRBV4-3 with TRBJ2-6; TRBD1 matches 7 bases. V shed 4 bases, J shed 0 bases, and the junction held 6 bases outside the gene matches. The germline V gene has CDR1 LGHNA and CDR2 YSLEER. The length of the CDR3 is 17 residues. The CDR3 loop reads CASSLGQSASGANVLTF. CDR3 nucleotide sequence: TGCGCCAGCAGCCTGGGACAGTCCGCCTCTGGGGCCAACGTCCTGACTTTC.